A single sample is the source of the 19 T cell receptor beta chains below, sequenced in a study of HIV-infected children after antiretroviral therapy interruption. The TCR library was built from RNA with a 3' RACE protocol and unique molecular identifiers. TCRdb reprocessed the 3' RACE reads via MiXCR and lists one record per CDR3 protein. Altogether approximately 15,000 distinct CDR3 sequences are present, about 3% being singletons, with the ten largest covering less than 40%. Treatment given: PENTA 11 planned treatment interruption arm or continuous ART arm. Material: CD45RO+ CD8+ T cells from PBMCs, pooled from several time points, obtained from a donor given antiretroviral therapy, either interrupted or continuous. Subset indicated: memory CD8+ CD45RO+ CD45RA- T cells. All receptors derive from a pool of human donors with HIV.

This clonotype has only a few counts. V usage is TRBV11-1 and J usage is TRBJ1-1; tentatively, D is TRBD1 (6 bases). This CDR3 has 18 amino acids. Trimming removed 3 bases from V and 0 bases from J, with 20 bases in between. Germline values: CDR1 SGHAT, CDR2 FQDESV (reference sequence). This CDR3 is CASSLFAVGARVNTEAFF. CDR3 coding DNA: TGTGCCAGCAGCTTGTTTGCAGTGGGGGCGAGGGTGAACACTGAAGCTTTCTTT.

This clonotype was seen repeatedly, ten times or more. J is TRBJ1-3 and V is TRBV28; D remains ambiguous. This CDR3 spans 15 amino acids. V lost 3 bases and J 8 bases, leaving 17 bases between the germline ends. CDR1 and CDR2 from the germline V gene are MDHEN and SYDVKM. CDR3 coding DNA: TGTGCCAGCAGTTTGACCCGGACGGAGGACGACACCATATATTTT. This codes for CASSLTRTEDDTIYF. Filled out from reference TRBV28 and TRBJ1-3, the complete variable domain reads DVKVTQSSRYLVKRTGEKVFLECVQDMDHENMFWYRQDPGLGLRLIYFSYDVKMKEKGDIPEGYSVSREKKERFSLILESASTNQTSMYLCASSLTRTEDDTIYFGEGSWLTVV.

Many counts were recorded for this clonotype. The CDR3 reads CASSLLGAPHGYTF. The CDR3 DNA is TGTGCCAGCAGTTTACTCGGGGCGCCCCATGGCTACACCTTC. The J gene is TRBJ1-2, the V gene TRBV28; the D gene is possibly TRBD1 (5 bases). The germline V and J ends were trimmed by 2 bases and 6 bases, with 13 bases remaining between them. Germline-derived CDR1 and CDR2 are MDHEN and SYDVKM. This CDR3 region has 14 residues.

This clonotype has a count of ten or more. This chain connects TRBV10-3 to TRBJ2-2; TRBD1 might be the D (6 bases). Looked up from germline, CDR1 is ENHRY and CDR2 is SYGVKD. V dropped 7 bases and J dropped 2 bases, with 11 bases sitting between them. The CDR3 contains 14 residues. The CDR3 DNA reads TGTGCCATCATCGGGGACACAAACACCGGGGAGCTGTTTTTT. It is translated as CAIIGDTNTGELFF.

This clonotype has ten or more counts. V usage is TRBV29-1 and J usage is TRBJ2-7, with no clear D. Trimming left V 0 bases short and J 3 bases short, with 9 bases between. This CDR3 region has 13 residues. The germline gives CDR1 SQVTM, CDR2 ANQGSEA. The CDR3 loop reads CSVEEGQNYEQYF. CDR3 coding DNA: TGCAGCGTTGAAGAGGGCCAGAACTACGAGCAGTACTTC.

At least ten counts were recorded for this clonotype. The rearrangement uses TRBV5-5 and TRBJ2-7; possible D gene TRBD1, 5 bases. Deletions cut 4 bases from V and 3 bases from J, with 11 bases between. The germline V gene encodes CDR1 SGHKS and CDR2 YYEKEE (reference sequence). The length of the CDR3 is 13 residues. CDR3 region: CASSVGDFYEQYF. CDR3 nucleotides: TGTGCCAGCAGCGTAGGGGATTTCTACGAGCAGTACTTC.

In its sample, this clonotype was seen many times. The chain has TRBV20-1 and TRBJ2-3, with D maybe TRBD2 (5 bases). V lost 0 bases to trimming and J lost 0 bases, with 19 bases between them. Germline V CDR1 and CDR2: DFQATT, SNEGSKA (reference sequence). The CDR3 has 18 residues. CDR3 amino acids: CSARDLYDSVGSTDTQYF. CDR3 sequence (DNA): TGCAGTGCTAGAGATCTGTATGATAGCGTGGGGAGCACAGATACGCAGTATTTT.

In this sample, this clonotype turned up many times. CDR3 residues: CASSLSGSGADTQYF. In DNA form, the CDR3 reads TGTGCCAGCAGTTTATCGGGTAGCGGGGCAGATACGCAGTATTTT. The V and J genes are TRBV27 and TRBJ2-3; 8 bases match TRBD2. Germline loops: CDR1 MNHEY, CDR2 SMNVEV (reference sequence). The trim removed 0 bases at V and 4 bases at J, leaving 3 bases unmatched. This CDR3 comprises 15 residues.

This clonotype has ten or more counts. CDR3 DNA: TGTGCCAGCAGCTTGGACAGGCTAGCGGGTTACGAGCAGTACTTC. This gives the protein CASSLDRLAGYEQYF. The chain links TRBV5-6 to TRBJ2-7, with TRBD2 matching over 8 bases. The ends lost 0 bases at V and 4 bases at J; junction bases unmatched: 6. CDR1 and CDR2 from the germline V gene are SGHDT and YYEEEE. This CDR3 region has 15 residues.

This clonotype was counted many times. V is TRBV6-4 and J is TRBJ2-2, with D possibly TRBD1 on 5 matching bases. The ends were cut back, 2 bases at V and 6 bases at J, with 13 bases in the middle. Germline assignment: CDR1 MRHNA and CDR2 SNTAGT. This CDR3 contains 15 residues. This CDR3 is CASSDVVGASGELFF. Here the CDR3 DNA reads TGTGCCAGCAGTGACGTTGTAGGGGCGTCCGGGGAGCTGTTTTTT.

This clonotype was recorded at least ten times. The CDR3 region is CASSRAGEQYF. CDR3 sequence (DNA): TGTGCCAGCAGTCGAGCAGGGGAGCAGTACTTC. The gene calls are TRBV3-1 and TRBJ2-7; a weak D match, TRBD1 (5 bases). The length of the CDR3 is 11 residues. Germline V lookup: CDR1 LGHDT, CDR2 YNNKEL (reference sequence). Trimming removed 6 bases from V and 7 bases from J, with 10 bases in between.

The rearrangement uses TRBV6-2 or TRBV6-3 and TRBJ2-1; TRBD2 might be the D (6 bases). From germline, CDR1 is MNHEY and CDR2 SVGEGT. The CDR3 contains 14 residues. The germline V and J ends were trimmed by 6 bases and 8 bases, with 17 bases remaining between them. DNA for the CDR3: TGTGCCAGCAGCCTTTCGGGGGAAACAGATGAGCAGTTCTTC. Translating gives CASSLSGETDEQFF.

This clonotype was picked up many times. J is TRBJ2-4 and V is TRBV27; a possible D gene is TRBD1 (6 bases). Germline lookup yields CDR1 MNHEY and CDR2 SMNVEV (reference sequence). V was trimmed by 5 bases and J by 0 bases, leaving 14 bases between them. There are 16 residues in the CDR3. CDR3 bases: TGTGCCAGCAGTATTTATACAGGGCGAGCCAAAAACATTCAGTACTTC. This translates into CASSIYTGRAKNIQYF.

This clonotype has a count of ten or more. The chain employs TRBV6-1 and TRBJ2-1, with 8 positions matching TRBD2. The CDR3 has 15 amino acids. With 8 bases clipped from V and 6 bases from J, the junction kept 12 bases outside the gene matches. The V gene's germline CDR1 is MNHNS and CDR2 SASEGT. CDR3 bases: TGTGCCAGCGGCCACCAGGGCGGGGGGTTCAATGAGCAGTTCTTC. Its translation: CASGHQGGGFNEQFF.

This sequence joins TRBV15 and TRBJ2-3; TRBD1 matches 8 bases. The CDR3 is 15 residues long. CDR1 LNHNV and CDR2 YYDKDF come from the germline V gene (reference sequence). J gave up 5 bases and V 11 bases, and 15 bases lay outside the gene matches. This CDR3 is CAASPGQAKLDTQYF. In DNA form, the CDR3 reads TGTGCCGCCTCACCGGGACAGGCCAAGTTAGATACGCAGTATTTT.

This clonotype was seen only a few times. The chain has TRBV7-9 and TRBJ1-4, with 8 nucleotides matching TRBD1. Germline-derived CDR1 and CDR2 are SEHNR and FQNEAQ (reference sequence). V was clipped by 4 bases and J by 5 bases; unmatched bases: 9. The CDR3 totals 16 residues. The CDR3 loop reads CASSSLLQGENEKLFF. The DNA for the CDR3 is TGTGCCAGCAGCTCCCTCCTACAGGGGGAAAATGAAAAACTGTTTTTT. Together with reference TRBV7-9 and TRBJ1-4, the CDR3 gives the full variable domain: DTGVSQNPRHKITKRGQNVTFRCDPISEHNRLYWYRQTLGQGPEFLTYFQNEAQLEKSRLLSDRFSAERPKGSFSTLEIQRTEQGDSAMYLCASSSLLQGENEKLFFGSGTQLSVL.

In its sample, this clonotype was seen many times. This rearrangement joins TRBV18 to TRBJ1-6; a weak D match, TRBD1 (5 bases). This CDR3 has 17 residues. Per the germline V gene, CDR1 is KGHSH and CDR2 is LQKENI. Trimming cost V 6 bases and J 3 bases, with 18 bases left between them. CDR3 in amino acids: CASSQYRTTNYNSPLHF. The DNA of the CDR3 is TGTGCCAGCTCGCAGTATAGGACAACAAACTATAATTCACCCCTCCACTTT.

This clonotype was observed at least ten times. V and J are TRBV2 and TRBJ2-7, with 14 bases that match TRBD2. The CDR3 is made up of 18 amino acids. Unmatched junction bases numbered 6, after V lost 1 base and J lost 1 base. Per the germline V gene, CDR1 is SNHLY and CDR2 is FYNNEI. The CDR3 here is CASSEVRRTSGGSYEQYF. In nucleotides, the CDR3 is TGTGCCAGCAGTGAAGTCCGCCGGACTAGCGGGGGGTCCTACGAGCAGTACTTC. Supplemented by reference TRBV2 and TRBJ2-7, the full variable domain reads EPEVTQTPSHQVTQMGQEVILRCVPISNHLYFYWYRQILGQKVEFLVSFYNNEISEKSEIFDDQFSVERPDGSNFTLKIRSTKLEDSAMYFCASSEVRRTSGGSYEQYFGPGTRLTVT.

Many counts were recorded for this clonotype. The genes are TRBV2 and TRBJ1-1; D is perhaps TRBD1 (6 bases). Trimming removed 4 bases from V and 7 bases from J, with 19 bases in between. The V gene's germline CDR1 is SNHLY and CDR2 FYNNEI. CDR3 size: 15 residues. The DNA of the CDR3 is TGTGCCAGCAGTGTAACCTCGATGGGGGGCGGTGAAGCTTTCTTT. Its translation: CASSVTSMGGGEAFF.